There are many counts of the clone carrying this TCR beta chain. This record comes from a study of read filtering for tumor transcriptome and immune sequencing. This library used roughly 370 ng RNA and molecular barcoded adaptors spanning alpha/delta and beta/gamma chains. TCRdb reprocessed the reads with MiXCR, giving one entry per CDR3 protein. The profile covers around 130,000 distinct CDR3 sequences, with roughly an eighth appearing a single time and approximately 8% taken by the ten largest. The sample taken for sequencing was a population of CD138-negative cells sorted from bone marrow. The receptor was isolated from a donor over 35 with multiple myeloma.

Here the CDR3 reads CASSSGGGRETQYF. The CDR3 bases are TGTGCCAGCAGCTCCGGCGGGGGGCGCGAGACCCAGTACTTC. The J gene is TRBJ2-5, the V gene TRBV11-2; 8 bases are shared with TRBD2. In germline, CDR1 is SGHAT, CDR2 FQNNGV. Unmatched junction bases numbered 6, after V lost 4 bases and J lost 5 bases. This CDR3 comprises 14 residues.